Each of the 2 T cell receptor beta chains below was sequenced from the same sample in a study of blood T cell repertoires in COVID-19. Some clones are missing from TCRdb's copy, which holds only in-frame ones; the method was immunoSEQ multiplex PCR. The sample contains over 100,000 clones, about four fifths of which appear only once. Sample: peripheral blood. The source is a man between 60 and 75 years old with active or convalescent COVID-19.

V is TRBV3-1 (or the pseudogene TRBV3-2) and J is TRBJ1-3; D call uncertain. The CDR3 is 14 amino acids. V dropped 5 bases and J dropped 0 bases, with 8 bases sitting between them. The germline CDR1 and CDR2 sequences are LGHDT and YNNKEL (reference sequence). CDR3 sequence: CASSRTSSGNTIYF. DNA for the CDR3: TGTGCCAGCAGCAGGACTAGCTCTGGAAACACCATATATTTT.

The gene calls are TRBV12-3 or TRBV12-4 and TRBJ1-2; 7 bases align to TRBD1. V was pared by 5 bases and J by 8 bases, with 8 bases of the junction left unmatched. The CDR3 runs to 13 residues. The CDR3 spells CASSRDRVFGYTF. In nucleotides, the CDR3 is TGTGCCAGCAGTCGAGACAGGGTTTTCGGCTACACCTTC.